These 10 T cell receptor beta chains originate from one sample sequenced in a study of shared clonotypes between healthy human individuals. The data were produced by immunoSEQ multiplex PCR, yet TCRdb's version contains in-frame clones alone and is incomplete. The sample includes 530,000 or so clones, about three quarters seen only once; the top ten take under 15%. Sequencing input: PBMCs. These receptors came from a woman in her forties in good health. Some clones in this sample may be carry-over from other donors' samples.

On this clone itself: Germline and junction disagree at one end, which may indicate a read error. The V gene is TRBV7-7, the J gene TRBJ1-4; 8 bases line up with TRBD1. Germline CDR1 SSHAT, CDR2 FNYEAQ (reference sequence). The CDR3 covers 15 residues. The CDR3 DNA reads TGTGCTAGCAGCTTATACAGGGGGGCTAATGAAAAACTGTTTTTT. Its translation: CASSLYRGANEKLFF.

V usage is TRBV9 and J usage is TRBJ1-5, with a weak D call TRBD1 (6 bases). The CDR3 consists of 15 residues. The germline CDR1 and CDR2 sequences are SGDLS and YYNGEE. V lost 4 bases and J lost 3, with 14 bases in between. CDR3 region: CASSPGRTDNQPQHF. The DNA of the CDR3 is TGTGCCAGCAGCCCGGGACGGACAGACAATCAGCCCCAGCATTTT.

The chain recombines TRBV28 with TRBJ2-5; TRBD1 agrees at 8 bases. The germline V gene has CDR1 MDHEN and CDR2 SYDVKM. CDR3 length equals 17 residues. Trimming took 1 base from V and 5 from J; bases not matched to a gene: 12. Written as DNA, the CDR3 is TGTGCCAGCAGTTTATTTTCTGGGACAGGTGCCCGGGAGACCCAGTACTTC. Amino acid sequence: CASSLFSGTGARETQYF.

This chain joins TRBV7-2 and TRBJ2-1; 8 nucleotides line up with TRBD1. J gave up 3 bases and V 2 bases, and 6 bases lay outside the gene matches. The CDR3 consists of 16 residues. Per germline, CDR1 SGHTA and CDR2 FQGNSA. CDR3 DNA sequence: TGTGCCAGCAGCTTAAGAGGGACAGGCGGCTACAATGAGCAGTTCTTC. It codes for CASSLRGTGGYNEQFF.

The chain links TRBV19 to TRBJ2-1; D unclear. CDR1 and CDR2 (germline): LNHDA, SQIVND (reference sequence). V was clipped by 6 bases and J by 3 bases, with 6 bases between them. The CDR3 contains 12 residues. This chain's CDR3 is CASSPLYNEQFF. Here the CDR3 DNA reads TGTGCCAGTAGCCCCCTCTACAATGAGCAGTTCTTC.

The chain links TRBV12-5 to TRBJ2-1; TRBD2 might be the D (6 bases). This CDR3 comprises 17 residues. The V gene lost 0 bases and the J gene lost 1 base, with 13 bases spanning the gap. Per the germline V gene, CDR1 is LGHNT and CDR2 is FRNRAP. The CDR3 bases are TGTGCTAGTGGTTTGGTATTGGGAGGAGGATCCTACAATGAGCAGTTCTTC. Amino acid sequence: CASGLVLGGGSYNEQFF.

This sequence joins TRBV2 and TRBJ1-5, with D tentatively TRBD1 (6 bases). Trimming pared 7 bases from V and 1 base from J, leaving 8 bases between. Germline lookup yields CDR1 SNHLY and CDR2 FYNNEI. The CDR3 extends over 13 amino acids. CDR3: CASNRVSNQPQHF. The CDR3 DNA follows: TGTGCCAGCAACAGGGTCAGCAATCAGCCCCAGCATTTT.

J is TRBJ1-2 and V is TRBV28; TRBD1 aligns across 7 bases. This CDR3 spans 14 amino acids. The V and J ends lost 7 bases and 8 bases, in that order; junction bases with no gene match: 13. Per the germline V gene, CDR1 is MDHEN and CDR2 is SYDVKM. The CDR3 sequence is CASTPGGQGPGYTF. The CDR3 DNA reads as TGTGCCAGCACCCCAGGGGGGCAGGGGCCCGGCTACACCTTC.

This clone occurred a few times. The V call is TRBV2, the J call TRBJ1-2; D may be TRBD1 (5 bases). The CDR3 has 13 residues. CDR1 is SNHLY and CDR2 is FYNNEI in the germline V gene. Trimming pared 8 bases from V and 2 bases from J, leaving 12 bases between. This CDR3 reads CASETEKNYGYTF. The CDR3, as DNA: TGTGCCAGCGAGACAGAAAAAAACTATGGCTACACCTTC.

The chain links TRBV2 to TRBJ2-7; D remains ambiguous. Trimming stripped 4 bases from V and 4 bases from J, with 5 bases between. Germline loops: CDR1 SNHLY, CDR2 FYNNEI. This CDR3 spans 11 amino acids. CDR3 protein: CASSVQYEQYF. The CDR3 region has the DNA TGTGCCAGCAGTGTGCAATACGAGCAGTACTTC.